Detailed here is one TCR beta chain. The antigen remains unidentified. The CDR3 spans 16 residues. Per germline, CDR1 SGDLS and CDR2 YYNGEE. The V end was cut by 1 base, the J end by 7 bases, with 20 bases between. Clones were read by immunoSEQ multiplex PCR, and TCRdb kept only the in-frame ones, dropping some. The profile covers some 190,000 clones, with about 84% appearing a single time and roughly 1.6% taken by the ten largest. This sample was taken from a study of cytomegalovirus exposure and HLA in healthy donors. Across the study: The same platform as the approximately 730 first-cohort repertoires was used for the 110 or so validation repertoires, a later analysis reported. Study results and limitations: Researchers catalogued some 160 TCR beta chains as cytomegalovirus-associated. According to reports, the classifier identified cytomegalovirus status with high specificity and sensitivity.

The sequencing sample was made of PBMCs. The rearrangement uses TRBV9 and TRBJ1-2, with D possibly being TRBD1 (5 bases). This clonotype was sampled from a woman between 18 and 29 years old in good health and CMV-seronegative. The CDR3 bases are TGTGCCAGCAGCGTAAACATACAGGTGGAAGCCTCTGGCTACACCTTC. As protein: CASSVNIQVEASGYTF.